These 24 T cell receptor beta chains came from one sample sequenced in a study of Graves' ophthalmopathy and Graves' hyperthyroidism. TCR beta CDR3 regions were amplified from RNA transcripts. RT-PCR was first run with HTBI primers, then multiplex PCR in a second round. TCRdb re-called the multiplex PCR reads with MiXCR, one entry per CDR3 protein. This sample has about 500,000 distinct CDR3 sequences, with approximately 15% found just once. Material for sequencing was blood. These receptors were collected from a woman aged 25 to 39 with Graves' ophthalmopathy.

This clonotype was observed once. The chain recombines TRBV11-2 with TRBJ1-5; possible D gene TRBD1, 5 bases. There are 15 residues in the CDR3. Trimming pared 0 bases from V and 4 bases from J, leaving 10 bases between. Germline V gene data show CDR1 as SGHAT and CDR2 as FQNNGV. In DNA form, the CDR3 reads TGTGCCAGCAGCTTAGAGGCCAGGGCGAATCAGCCCCAGCATTTT. Its protein product is CASSLEARANQPQHF.

This clonotype occurred a few times. This sequence joins TRBV24-1 and TRBJ1-5, with D perhaps TRBD1 (6 bases). Germline V gene lookup returns CDR1 KGHDR and CDR2 SFDVKD. This CDR3 contains 17 residues. The V gene lost 0 bases and the J gene lost 0 bases, with 11 bases spanning the gap. The CDR3 bases are TGTGCCACCAGTGATTTGCCGGGGGCGGATAGCAATCAGCCCCAGCATTTT. This gives the protein CATSDLPGADSNQPQHF.

This clonotype was seen ten or more times. V is TRBV19 and J is TRBJ1-2; TRBD1 matches 8 bases. The CDR3 sequence is 14 residues long. The J segment lost 4 bases and the V segment lost 6 bases, leaving 7 bases of the junction unmatched. CDR1 is LNHDA, CDR2 SQIVND, per germline (reference sequence). CDR3 coding DNA: TGTGCCAGTAGGCATACAGGGGGGAGCTATGGCTACACCTTC. Residues: CASRHTGGSYGYTF.

The sample holds many counts of this clonotype. The rearrangement joins TRBV9 to TRBJ2-7; the match to TRBD2 covers 15 bases. CDR1 is SGDLS and CDR2 is YYNGEE in the germline V gene. V gave up 1 base and J gave up 13 bases; unmatched junction bases: 9. This CDR3 comprises 15 residues. CDR3 protein: CASSVTSGLAGGLYF. In DNA, the CDR3 is TGTGCCAGCAGCGTAACCTCGGGACTAGCGGGAGGTTTATACTTC.

This clonotype was observed at least ten times. The chain has TRBV27 and TRBJ1-2; D gene ambiguous. V gave up 5 bases and J gave up 0 bases, with 16 bases separating them. Germline loops: CDR1 MNHEY, CDR2 SMNVEV (reference sequence). This CDR3 spans 16 amino acids. CDR3 in DNA: TGTGCCAGCAGTCATCAACCTTCCCCAACTAACTATGGCTACACCTTC. Translated: CASSHQPSPTNYGYTF.

There are many counts of this clonotype. This chain connects TRBV27 to TRBJ2-2, with unresolved D. Looked up from germline, CDR1 is MNHEY and CDR2 is SMNVEV (reference sequence). V was cut by 8 bases and J by 2 bases, with 3 bases left in between. This CDR3 comprises 11 residues. CDR3 protein: CASFNTGELFF. DNA of the CDR3: TGTGCCAGCTTTAACACCGGGGAGCTGTTTTTT.

This clonotype has only one observation. A much larger clone is a single base away; this may be a read error. This sequence joins TRBV12-3 or TRBV12-4 and TRBJ2-7; D unresolved. Trimming removed 5 bases at V and 5 bases at J, with 16 bases between. The CDR3 covers 14 residues. The CDR3 reads CASSIRPRKNEQYF. The CDR3 nucleotides read TGTGCCAGCAGTATCAGGCCCCGGAAGAACGAGCAGTACTTC.

This clonotype was seen many times. This chain uses TRBV12-3 or TRBV12-4 with TRBJ1-6; 7 bases agree with TRBD1. This CDR3 is 15 amino acids long. The ends lost 4 bases at V and 4 bases at J; junction bases unmatched: 4. CDR3 loop: CASSSGTAYNSPLHF. Written as DNA, the CDR3 is TGTGCCAGCAGTTCCGGGACAGCTTATAATTCACCCCTCCACTTT.

The CDR3 sequence is CASQGKSSYEQYF. The CDR3 bases are TGCGCCAGCCAGGGCAAGAGCTCCTACGAGCAGTACTTC. The chain uses TRBV4-1 and TRBJ2-7; perhaps TRBD1 as D (5 bases). Germline V gene lookup returns CDR1 MGHRA and CDR2 YSYEKL. The V end was cut by 8 bases, the J end by 0 bases, with 11 bases between. This CDR3 has 13 amino acids.

The rearrangement uses TRBV4-1 and TRBJ2-7, with D perhaps TRBD2 (6 bases). Germline values: CDR1 MGHRA, CDR2 YSYEKL. The CDR3 runs to 15 residues. The V and J ends lost 1 base and 3 bases respectively, with 13 bases between them. The DNA of the CDR3 is TGCGCCAGCAGCCAAGTGTTCCGGGAGTTCTACGAGCAGTACTTC. Its translation: CASSQVFREFYEQYF.

At least ten counts were recorded for this clonotype. V gene TRBV27 combines with J gene TRBJ1-1, with D perhaps TRBD1 (5 bases). The CDR3 spans 14 residues. Trimming removed 4 bases at V and 6 bases at J, with 15 bases between. Germline assignment: CDR1 MNHEY and CDR2 SMNVEV (reference sequence). CDR3: CASSSWGGVAEAFF. The CDR3 DNA reads TGTGCCAGCAGTTCCTGGGGGGGGGTTGCTGAAGCTTTCTTT.

This clonotype was seen ten or more times. The V gene is TRBV6-2 or TRBV6-3, the J gene TRBJ2-4; TRBD2 agrees at 9 bases. CDR1 and CDR2 from the germline V gene are MNHEY and SVGEGT. The CDR3 covers 18 residues. V was pared by 5 bases and J by 0 bases, with 11 bases of the junction left unmatched. The chain's CDR3 is CASSTGTSGSLAKNIQYF. DNA of the CDR3: TGTGCCAGCAGTACCGGAACTAGCGGGTCCCTAGCCAAAAACATTCAGTACTTC.

This clonotype was counted at least ten times. The chain recombines TRBV24-1 with TRBJ1-2; 9 positions agree with TRBD1. Looked up from germline, CDR1 is KGHDR and CDR2 is SFDVKD. After removal of 3 bases from V and 2 bases from J, the junction contained 3 bases not matched to a gene. This CDR3 spans 15 amino acids. The CDR3 loop is CATSDPGTGNYGYTF. The CDR3 region has the DNA TGTGCCACCAGTGATCCCGGGACAGGGAACTATGGCTACACCTTC.

This clonotype was seen at least ten times. The rearrangement joins TRBV20-1 to TRBJ2-7; D may be TRBD1 (6 bases). Trimming pared 3 bases from V and 5 bases from J, leaving 17 bases between. The length of the CDR3 is 14 residues. Germline V gene sequence: CDR1 DFQATT, CDR2 SNEGSKA (reference sequence). CDR3 protein: CSARVLQGMDEQYF. The CDR3, as DNA: TGCAGTGCTAGGGTCCTGCAGGGGATGGACGAGCAGTACTTC.

This clonotype was picked up many times. It is likely a read error, because the conserved phenylalanine at the end of the CDR3 is missing. This chain uses TRBV12-3 or TRBV12-4 with TRBJ2-7; D remains ambiguous. The CDR3 is made up of 11 amino acids. Trimming removed 3 bases from V and 3 bases from J, with 3 bases in between. This CDR3 reads CASSFRYEQYL. CDR3 coding DNA: TGTGCCAGCAGTTTCCGCTACGAGCAGTACCTC.

V is TRBV5-1 and J is TRBJ1-1; unclear D gene. The CDR3 extends over 14 amino acids. The germline V gene encodes CDR1 SGHRS and CDR2 YFSETQ. V dropped 4 bases and J dropped 10 bases, with 20 bases sitting between them. This CDR3 is CASSPGLGYPGAFF. CDR3 sequence (DNA): TGCGCCAGCAGCCCCGGGCTGGGTTACCCTGGAGCTTTCTTT. Variable domain in full (rest from reference TRBV5-1 and TRBJ1-1): KAGVTQTPRYLIKTRGQQVTLSCSPISGHRSVSWYQQTPGQGLQFLFEYFSETQRNKGNFPGRFSGRQFSNSRSEMNVSTLELGDSALYLCASSPGLGYPGAFFGQGTRLTVV.

In its sample, this clonotype was seen many times. The genes are TRBV6-2 or TRBV6-3 and TRBJ1-1, with 7 bases identical to TRBD1. CDR3 length: 18 amino acids. Germline CDR1 MNHEY, CDR2 SVGEGT. J lost 1 base, V lost 0 bases, and 11 bases had no gene match. The CDR3 sequence: CASSYSNTRQGTNTEAFF. CDR3 coding DNA: TGTGCCAGCAGTTACTCGAATACGAGACAGGGTACGAACACTGAAGCTTTCTTT.

This clonotype came up many times. V is TRBV28 and J is TRBJ1-2; no definite D call. This CDR3 contains 15 residues. The V and J ends lost 6 bases and 5 bases respectively, with 19 bases between them. CDR1 is MDHEN, CDR2 SYDVKM, per germline. The CDR3 protein is CASSPWAGLTYGYTF. CDR3 bases: TGTGCCAGCAGCCCCTGGGCAGGCTTAACTTATGGCTACACCTTC.

This clonotype was observed at least ten times. The rearrangement links TRBV7-6 to TRBJ2-5, with 11 bases aligning to TRBD2. The germline V gene has CDR1 SGHVS and CDR2 FNYEAQ. The CDR3 extends over 13 amino acids. Trimming at V came to 6 bases and at J to 5 bases, leaving 2 bases not matched to a gene. The CDR3 region is CASSSSGRETQYF. The CDR3 nucleotides read TGTGCCAGCAGTTCTAGCGGGAGGGAGACCCAGTACTTC.

This clonotype was found a few times. The chain couples TRBV2 to TRBJ2-5; 9 positions match TRBD1. Germline CDR1 is SNHLY and CDR2 is FYNNEI. The CDR3 runs to 16 residues. V lost 8 bases to trimming and J lost 6 bases; unmatched junction nucleotides: 16. CDR3 sequence reads: CASYDRTGTGKQTQYF. DNA of the CDR3: TGTGCCAGCTATGATAGGACCGGGACAGGGAAACAGACCCAGTACTTC.

This clonotype appeared many times. V is TRBV20-1 and J is TRBJ1-1, with D perhaps TRBD1 (5 bases). This CDR3 has 12 amino acids. Trimming cost V 3 bases and J 3 bases, with 8 bases left between them. Germline V gives CDR1 DFQATT, CDR2 SNEGSKA (reference sequence). CDR3 protein: CSARRGDTEAFF. DNA for the CDR3: TGCAGTGCTAGGCGGGGGGACACTGAAGCTTTCTTT.

This clonotype was counted only a few times. V is TRBV27 and J is TRBJ1-5, with TRBD1 identical over 9 bases. The CDR3 runs to 14 residues. Trimming removed 5 bases from V and 7 bases from J; junction bases left unmatched: 6. Per germline, CDR1 MNHEY and CDR2 SMNVEV (reference sequence). This CDR3 is CASSLTGGSQPQHF. The DNA of the CDR3 is TGTGCCAGCAGTCTCACAGGGGGCTCCCAGCCCCAGCATTTT.

Here the CDR3 DNA reads TGTGCCAGCAGTTTAGCCACAGACAGGGGAGGGCAGTACTTC. Translating it yields CASSLATDRGGQYF. V usage is TRBV12-3 or TRBV12-4 and J usage is TRBJ2-7; 8 bases line up with TRBD1. The CDR3 spans 14 residues. Losses at the gene ends were 0 bases for V and 9 bases for J; bases not matched to a gene: 7.

This clonotype was counted many times. This chain links TRBV4-2 with TRBJ1-3, with D possibly matching TRBD1 (5 bases). Germline CDR1 LGHNA, CDR2 YNFKEQ. The CDR3 is made up of 14 amino acids. V was cut by 8 bases and J by 0 bases, with 11 bases left in between. CDR3 coding DNA: TGTGCCAGCGGGGCGGGATCCTCTGGAAACACCATATATTTT. Its protein product is CASGAGSSGNTIYF.